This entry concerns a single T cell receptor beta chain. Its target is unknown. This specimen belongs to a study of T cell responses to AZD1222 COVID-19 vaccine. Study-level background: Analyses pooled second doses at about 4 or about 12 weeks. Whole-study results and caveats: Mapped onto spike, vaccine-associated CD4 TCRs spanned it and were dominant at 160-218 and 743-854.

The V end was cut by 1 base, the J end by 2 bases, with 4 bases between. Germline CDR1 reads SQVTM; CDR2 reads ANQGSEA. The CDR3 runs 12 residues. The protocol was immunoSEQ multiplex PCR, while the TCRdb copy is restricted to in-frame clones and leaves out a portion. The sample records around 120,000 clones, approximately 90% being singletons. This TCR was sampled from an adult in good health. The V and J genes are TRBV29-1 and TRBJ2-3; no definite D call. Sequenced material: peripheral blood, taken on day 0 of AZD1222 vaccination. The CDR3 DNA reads TGCAGCGTTGAAGTTACCACAGATACGCAGTATTTT. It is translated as CSVEVTTDTQYF.